The 3 T cell receptor beta chains below come from one sample, sequenced in a study of cytomegalovirus exposure and HLA in healthy donors. Use of 60 Vbeta and 13 Jbeta primers characterized the PCR. The data were produced by immunoSEQ multiplex PCR, yet TCRdb's version contains in-frame clones alone and is incomplete. This sample has about 160,000 clones; about three quarters occur once, and the top ten carry just under 1%. Sequenced sample: PBMCs. These receptors originate from a woman between 45 and 60 years old in good health and CMV-seropositive.

This chain uses TRBV9 with TRBJ1-1; maybe TRBD1 (5 bases). Germline V CDR1 and CDR2: SGDLS, YYNGEE. V was clipped by 5 bases and J by 4 bases, with 15 bases between them. This CDR3 is 14 amino acids long. CDR3 nucleotides: TGTGCCAGCAGTCTAACAGGTTCTGGCACTGAAGCTTTCTTT. This encodes CASSLTGSGTEAFF.

This clone was detected only a few times. This chain connects TRBV7-2 to TRBJ2-3; no definite D call. Looked up from germline, CDR1 is SGHTA and CDR2 is FQGNSA. The CDR3 runs to 15 residues. Trimming cost V 3 bases and J 0 bases, with 10 bases left between them. CDR3 amino acids: CASSLKRSSTDTQYF. The CDR3 DNA sequence: TGTGCCAGCAGCTTGAAACGGTCTAGCACAGATACGCAGTATTTT.

For this clone: Relative to the germline gene, one junction end is altered; a read error may explain this. In the same sample, other DNA sequences code for this CDR3. The rearrangement uses TRBV4-1 and TRBJ1-6; D is unresolved. The CDR3 covers 18 residues. CDR1 is MGHRA and CDR2 is YSYEKL in the germline V gene. CDR3 loop: CASSQDWQYSSYNSPLHF. CDR3 coding DNA: TGCGCCAGCAGCCAAGATTGGCAGTACAGCTCCTATAATTCCCCCCTCCACTTT.